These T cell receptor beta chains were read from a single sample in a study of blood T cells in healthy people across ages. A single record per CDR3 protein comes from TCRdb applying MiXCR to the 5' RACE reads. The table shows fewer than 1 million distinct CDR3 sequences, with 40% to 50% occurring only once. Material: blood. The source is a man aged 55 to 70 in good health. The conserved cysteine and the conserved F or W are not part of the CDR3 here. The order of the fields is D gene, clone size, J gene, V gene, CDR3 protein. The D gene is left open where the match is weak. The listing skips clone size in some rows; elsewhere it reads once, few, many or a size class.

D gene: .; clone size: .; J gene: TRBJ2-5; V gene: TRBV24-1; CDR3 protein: ATSDDRQETQY
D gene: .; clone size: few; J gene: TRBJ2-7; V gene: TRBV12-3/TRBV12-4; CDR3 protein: ASSFQGRATYEQY
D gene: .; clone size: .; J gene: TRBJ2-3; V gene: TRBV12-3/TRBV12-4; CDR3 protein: ASSLFADTQY
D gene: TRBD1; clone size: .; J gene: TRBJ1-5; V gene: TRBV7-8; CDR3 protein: ASSLWDRTYSNQPQH
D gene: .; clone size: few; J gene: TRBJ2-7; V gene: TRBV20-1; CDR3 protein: SASSGSYYEQY
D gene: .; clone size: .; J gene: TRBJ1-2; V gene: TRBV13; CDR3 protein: ASSPWITYGYT
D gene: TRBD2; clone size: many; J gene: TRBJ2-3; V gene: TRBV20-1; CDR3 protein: SATSSGASTDTQY
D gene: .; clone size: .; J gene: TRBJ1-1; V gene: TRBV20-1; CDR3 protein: SARYNTEAF
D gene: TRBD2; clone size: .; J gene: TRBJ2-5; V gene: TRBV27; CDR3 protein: ASSDHRGLAGALRKTQY
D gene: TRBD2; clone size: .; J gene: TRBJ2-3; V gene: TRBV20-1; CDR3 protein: SARNPAGNTDTQY
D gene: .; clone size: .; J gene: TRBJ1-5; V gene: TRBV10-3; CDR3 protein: AISEPNQPQH
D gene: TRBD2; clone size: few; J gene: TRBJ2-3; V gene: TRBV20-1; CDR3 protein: SALRPGLAPDTQY
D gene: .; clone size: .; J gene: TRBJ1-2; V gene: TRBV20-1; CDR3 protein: SARESGRNYGYT
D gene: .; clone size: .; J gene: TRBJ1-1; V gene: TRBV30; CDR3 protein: AWRGGNEAF
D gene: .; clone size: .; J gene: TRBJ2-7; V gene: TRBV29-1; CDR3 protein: SVVHYEQY
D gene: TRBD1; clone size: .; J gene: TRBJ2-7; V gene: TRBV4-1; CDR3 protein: ASSIRDRGYEQY
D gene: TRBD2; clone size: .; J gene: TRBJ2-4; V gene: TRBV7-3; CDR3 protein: ASSQTSAGYDEQY
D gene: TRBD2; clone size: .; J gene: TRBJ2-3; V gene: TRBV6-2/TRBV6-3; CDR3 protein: ASSYPSGGKDTQY
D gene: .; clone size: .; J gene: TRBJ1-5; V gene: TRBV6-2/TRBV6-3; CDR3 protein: ASSYTQGQPQH
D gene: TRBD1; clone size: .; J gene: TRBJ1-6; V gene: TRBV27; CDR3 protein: ASSFGQGGWNNSPLH
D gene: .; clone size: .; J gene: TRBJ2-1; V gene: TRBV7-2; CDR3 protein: ASGYISYNEQF
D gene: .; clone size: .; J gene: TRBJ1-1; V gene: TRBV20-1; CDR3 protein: SARWIGDVGTEAF
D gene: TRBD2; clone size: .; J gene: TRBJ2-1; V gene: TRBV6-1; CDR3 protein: ASSRGTSGGTYNEQF
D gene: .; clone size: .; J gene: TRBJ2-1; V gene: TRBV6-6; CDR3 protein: ASRATGAPSSYNEQF
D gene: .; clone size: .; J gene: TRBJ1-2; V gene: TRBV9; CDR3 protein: ASSVGHRDSYRYT
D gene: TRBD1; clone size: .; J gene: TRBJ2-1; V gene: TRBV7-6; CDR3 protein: ASSFSTGASYNEQF
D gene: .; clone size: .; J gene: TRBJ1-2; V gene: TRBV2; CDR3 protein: ASSEAGNIYGYT
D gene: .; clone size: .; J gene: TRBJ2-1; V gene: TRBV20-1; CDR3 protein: SAKGGRGPYNEQF